The clone carrying this T cell receptor beta chain was recorded a few times. The germline CDR1 and CDR2 sequences are ENHRY and SYGVKD. Deletions cut 8 bases from V and 1 base from J, with 15 bases between. This CDR3 comprises 14 residues. TCRdb used MiXCR to reprocess the 5' RACE reads, holding one entry per CDR3 protein. The sample carries approximately 300,000 distinct CDR3 sequences, around 10% recorded once. These data are taken from a study of T cells after yellow fever vaccination. The sample was CD4+ T cells sorted from PBMCs, taken 45 days after the yellow fever booster vaccination. This sequence was found in a man aged 18 to 30 who received the YFV17D yellow fever vaccine. The gene calls are TRBV10-3 and TRBJ2-7, with a possible D match to TRBD2 (6 bases). CDR3 in DNA: TGTGCCATCGCGGGGCGGGTCAGGTCCTACGAGCAGTACTTC. Translation: CAIAGRVRSYEQYF.